The TCR beta chain under discussion was sequenced for a study of a mutant IDH1 vaccine in newly diagnosed glioma. Broader study findings: The occurrence of vaccine-induced immune responses was seen in around 94% of patients.

The time point denotes: week 5, during vaccination. Vaccination used 300 ug of mutant IDH1 20-mer peptide per dose, with topical imiquimod. Produced via immunoSEQ multiplex PCR; TCRdb's table is partial and in-frame only. The table shows about 51,000 clones, with approximately 78% occurring only once. The germline V gene has CDR1 MRHNA and CDR2 SNTAGT. V was pared by 5 bases and J by 3 bases, with 10 bases between. The CDR3 loop spans 13 amino acids. Comments on this clone: Its antigen is as yet unknown.

This material consisted of PBMCs, taken from a glioma patient whose treatment included an IDH1 peptide vaccine. The V gene is TRBV6-4, the J gene TRBJ1-1, with unresolved D. The receptor's source is a woman in her thirties or forties with glioma. The CDR3 region has the DNA TGTGCCAGCAGTATTGAGGCGGACACTGAAGCTTTCTTT. Its protein product is CASSIEADTEAFF.